This T cell receptor beta chain was sequenced for a study of beta chain features in type 1 diabetes. Germline CDR1 is MNHNS and CDR2 is SASEGT. The V gene end was trimmed by 6 bases and the J gene end by 7 bases; junction bases not matched to a gene: 9. This CDR3 is 15 amino acids long. CD4+ naive, central memory, regulatory and stem cell-like memory subsets were isolated by sorting on CD45RO/CCR7/CD25/CD127/CD95/CD27. The entirety of the isolated RNA underwent reverse transcription, so expressed TCRB transcripts were sequenced. Assay used: immunoSEQ multiplex PCR; TCRdb lists only in-frame clones, some missing. The sample yields around 130,000 clones, roughly 10% seen once. General study findings and limits: Here, the possible influence of HLA type (on TCRB rearrangement) remained unresolved. A moderate, significant TCRB CDR3 shortening appeared in type 1 diabetes across four CD4+ subsets. Patients and controls would share equally any PCR tilt toward shorter templates. The VDJ junctions of type 1 diabetes patients carried fewer insertions and more deletions.

This clone showed up just a few times. Its specificity is unknown. The chain couples TRBV6-1 to TRBJ2-3, with TRBD2 matching 11 bases. The receptor comes from a man aged 25-45 years with type 1 diabetes. The sequencing input was central memory CD4+ T cells from blood. CDR3 sequence: CASRPLAGGRNTQYF. The CDR3 DNA sequence: TGTGCCAGCAGGCCATTAGCGGGGGGGAGGAATACGCAGTATTTT.